This T cell receptor (beta chain) stems from a study of blood T cell repertoires in COVID-19. Produced via immunoSEQ multiplex PCR; TCRdb's table is partial and in-frame only. The repertoire holds roughly 230,000 clones, with approximately 80% as singletons. With V trimmed by 4 bases and J by 2 bases, 2 bases remained unmatched. CDR1 is SQVTM and CDR2 is ANQGSEA in the germline V gene. The CDR3 length is 12 residues. Symptom resolution, clearance, or two negative PCRs marked donors in Cohort 3 as recovered. Material for sequencing was PBMCs or T cells enriched from blood (not recorded which). The V and J genes are TRBV29-1 and TRBJ2-7, with 7 positions matching TRBD2. This TCR was recovered from a woman aged 55-70 years who had recovered from COVID-19. The CDR3 loop reads CSVAGLTYEQYF. The CDR3 bases are TGCAGCGTTGCGGGACTAACCTACGAGCAGTACTTC.